Listed below are T cell receptor beta chains from one sample, sequenced in a study of graft-versus-host responses after intestinal transplantation. These receptors lack a known antigen. TCRdb's table, derived via immunoSEQ multiplex PCR, lists solely in-frame clones and lacks some. In the table there are 80,000 to 95,000 clones, about nine tenths of which are singletons. The source material was unstimulated CD8+ T cells sorted from spleen or lymph node cells, sampled before intestinal transplant. Receptors were obtained from a human donor who received an intestinal transplant. Both conserved end residues are part of each CDR3. A D gene is named only where the DNA matches it firmly. Clone size is given for some rows only: seen once, a few or many times, or a class if the clone is expanded.

v_gene	abundance	d_gene	j_gene	CDR3aa	CDR3nt
TRBV29-1	.	TRBD2	TRBJ2-7	CSVEGSLAGGYYEQYF	TGCAGCGTTGAAGGCAGCCTAGCGGGAGGGTACTACGAGCAGTACTTC
TRBV28	.	TRBD1	TRBJ2-5	CASSFVTGVKTQYF	TGTGCCAGCAGTTTCGTGACAGGGGTTAAGACCCAGTACTTC
TRBV2	.	.	TRBJ1-1	CASGRGRNTEAFF	TGTGCCAGCGGGCGGGGGCGGAACACTGAAGCTTTCTTT
TRBV25-1	.	.	TRBJ1-4	CASSEGQGPKKLFF	TGTGCCAGCAGTGAAGGGCAGGGGCCCAAAAAACTGTTTTTT
TRBV2	few	.	TRBJ1-6	CASRPRGGFNSPLHF	TGTGCCAGCAGGCCGAGGGGGGGCTTTAATTCACCCCTCCACTTT
TRBV2	.	.	TRBJ2-7	CASVGKDYPLYEQYF	TGTGCCAGCGTGGGTAAAGACTACCCCCTCTACGAGCAGTACTTC
TRBV30	.	TRBD2	TRBJ2-7	CAWSLGGSYEQYF	TGTGCCTGGAGTCTCGGGGGGTCCTACGAGCAGTACTTC
TRBV29-1	.	TRBD2	TRBJ2-3	CSVFLAGGGDTQYF	TGCAGCGTTTTTCTAGCGGGGGGGGGAGATACGCAGTATTTT
TRBV11-3	.	.	TRBJ2-2	CASSEGGGELFF	TGTGCCAGCAGCGAGGGGGGCGGGGAGCTGTTTTTT
TRBV6-6	.	.	TRBJ1-2	CASSFYIQASLGYTF	TGTGCCAGCAGTTTCTACATACAGGCGAGTCTCGGCTACACCTTC